This T cell receptor (beta chain) was identified in a study of response to subunit inactivated influenza vaccine. General observations from the study: Authors suggested that a seasonal influenza vaccination recruits few new T cells each time.

TCRdb fed the RT-PCR reads into MiXCR, producing one record per CDR3 protein. The data contain around 750,000 distinct CDR3 sequences, less than 25% of them singletons. This CDR3 spans 14 amino acids. The germline gives CDR1 SGHKS, CDR2 YYEKEE (reference sequence). V was clipped by 2 bases and J by 6 bases; unmatched bases: 4. Remarks on this clonotype: The antigen remains unidentified.

The sequencing used PBMCs from blood, collected less than 6 days after vaccination. The chain combines TRBV5-5 with TRBJ1-2; 10 nucleotides agree with TRBD1. The TCR originated in a man aged 45 to 65 who received an inactivated influenza vaccine. CDR3 loop: CASSFDRGQNGYTF. Written as DNA, the CDR3 is TGTGCCAGCAGCTTCGACAGGGGGCAGAATGGCTACACCTTC.